This T cell receptor (beta chain) is drawn from a study of beta chain features in type 1 diabetes. Background on the study: In age, gender and cell yields, patients were similar to healthy donors. General study findings and limits: The cDNA sequencing approach could over-represent high-TCR-expressing cells.

Expressed TCRB transcripts were sequenced because the isolated RNA had all been reverse transcribed beforehand. The assay was immunoSEQ multiplex PCR, and TCRdb's table has in-frame clones only and misses some. This repertoire shows fewer than 250,000 clones, 7.5% to 10% found once; its top ten account for under 0.035%. Trimming removed 5 bases from V and 7 bases from J, with 8 bases in between. Germline CDR1 is SEHNR and CDR2 is FQNEAQ (reference sequence). This CDR3 region has 11 residues. This clone was counted between two and nine times. Its matching antigen is unknown. The source is a woman aged 18-29 years in good health. The specimen was naive CD4+ T cells from blood. The chain joins TRBV7-9 to TRBJ2-5; D is undetermined. In DNA form, the CDR3 reads TGTGCCAGCAGCCCCTCCGGGACCCAGTACTTC. As protein: CASSPSGTQYF.